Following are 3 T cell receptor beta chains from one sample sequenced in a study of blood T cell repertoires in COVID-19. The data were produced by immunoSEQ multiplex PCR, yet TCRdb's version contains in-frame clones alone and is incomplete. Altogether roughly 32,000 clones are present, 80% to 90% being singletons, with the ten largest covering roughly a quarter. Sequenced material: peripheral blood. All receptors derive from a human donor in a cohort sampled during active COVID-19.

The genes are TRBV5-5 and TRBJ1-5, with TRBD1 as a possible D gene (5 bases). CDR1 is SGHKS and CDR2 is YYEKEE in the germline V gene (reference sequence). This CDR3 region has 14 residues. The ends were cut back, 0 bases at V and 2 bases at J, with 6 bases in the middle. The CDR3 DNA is TGTGCCAGCAGCTTGGAAGGGGGCAATCAGCCCCAGCATTTT. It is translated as CASSLEGGNQPQHF.

The DNA for the CDR3 is TGTGCCAGCAGCCCGGGGGACAGGGGATACCAAGAGACCCAGTACTTC. It translates to CASSPGDRGYQETQYF. The rearrangement links TRBV7-6 to TRBJ2-5; the match to TRBD1 covers 10 bases. V lost 5 bases to trimming and J lost 0 bases; unmatched junction nucleotides: 6. This CDR3 has 16 residues. Germline CDR1 is SGHVS and CDR2 is FNYEAQ.

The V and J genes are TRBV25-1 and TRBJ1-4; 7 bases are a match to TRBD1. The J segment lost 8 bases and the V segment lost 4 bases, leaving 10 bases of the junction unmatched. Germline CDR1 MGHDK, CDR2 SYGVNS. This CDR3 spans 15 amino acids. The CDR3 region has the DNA TGTGCCAGCAGTGCGCCTCGGGCAGGGGGGGAAAAACTGTTTTTT. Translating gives CASSAPRAGGEKLFF.